This T cell receptor beta chain appears in the sequencing data of a study of cytomegalovirus exposure and HLA in healthy donors. The protocol was immunoSEQ multiplex PCR, while the TCRdb copy is restricted to in-frame clones and leaves out a portion. Here the sample spans about 360,000 clones, roughly 89% being singletons. The donors were in the roughly 110-subject validation cohort; that cohort was separate from the roughly 700-subject first cohort. Germline V gene lookup returns CDR1 MGHRA and CDR2 YSYEKL. After removal of 2 bases from V and 4 bases from J, the junction contained 1 base not matched to a gene. This CDR3 is 14 amino acids long.

This clonotype was sampled from a woman younger than 35 in good health and CMV-seronegative. Sequenced input: PBMCs. This rearrangement joins TRBV4-1 to TRBJ2-7; 11 bases are shared with TRBD2. CDR3 sequence (DNA): TGCGCCAGCAGCCAATTAGCGGGAGGGTACGAGCAGTACTTC. Encoded protein: CASSQLAGGYEQYF.